This T cell receptor (beta chain) was captured in a study of T-cell reconstitution after alpha-beta-depleted transplantation in children (dated by TCRdb to about 2016). Regarding the research as a whole: T-cell immune reconstitution after TCRalphabeta/CD19-depleted allogeneic hematopoietic cell transplantation in children was quantitatively tracked in the study by means of TCR repertoire profiling. Overall study outcomes, separate from this receptor: The frequencies of hyperexpanded clones fell over the following months, and after one year, T-cell counts and TCRbeta diversity were mostly attributed to newly produced T cells. The high TCRbeta diversity at day 60 in some patients was ascribed to recipient T cells and intrathymic progenitors that had survived conditioning. The apparently early alphabetaT-cell count recovery about two months after transplant was reportedly dependent on only several hundred rapidly expanded clones derived from non-depleted graft cells.

The library was obtained by PCR. The sequencer was an Illumina HiSeq 2500. TCR libraries were prepared with molecular barcoding, using unique molecular identifiers to normalize TCRbeta repertoire quantification. TCRdb ran its own pipeline on the public reads, namely fastp trimming at Q25 and MiXCR clone calling, and kept in-frame beta chains. Rows matching on CDR3 protein sequence are summarized as one entry with the most common DNA and genes. The sample yields some 460,000 distinct CDR3 sequences; 15% to 20% were counted once. Over 25% of the sample comes from the top ten. The trim is 2 bases for V and 4 bases for J, with a gap of 6 bases between the germline ends. The CDR3 holds 12 amino acids from the cysteine to the phenylalanine. The DNA shown is the 36-base CDR3, in frame from base 1. The treatment or condition label on this specimen signifies: allogeneic hematopoietic cell transplantation with graft depleted of TCRalphabeta T cells and CD19 B cells. The children who served as transplant recipients had been given grafts of TCRalphabeta/CD19-depleted allogeneic hematopoietic cells.

For this clonotype: The target of this receptor is not known. One base away there is no much larger clone; base qualities are not given.

This material consisted of PBMCs, mostly from graft donor cells, taken 360 days after TCRalphabeta/CD19-depleted stem cell transplant. The V and J segments used are TRBV12-3 or TRBV12-4 and TRBJ2-7; no D segment can be confidently identified. The TCR comes from a boy in the first two years of life who had a stem cell transplant for Wiskott-Aldrich syndrome, so the T cells may come from the graft donor. The DNA reads as follows: TGTGCCAGCAGTTTAACTGTATACGAGCAGTACTTC. Its product reads: CASSLTVYEQYF.